This is a list of T cell receptor beta chains from one sample in a study of CD8 T cells in Susac syndrome. Using its own MiXCR run on the immunoSEQ multiplex PCR reads, TCRdb lists one record per CDR3 protein. The sample contains 150,000 to 200,000 distinct CDR3 sequences, over 85% of which appear only once. Material for sequencing was CD4+ T cells from PBMCs. These receptors came from a human donor in good health. Both conserved end residues are part of each CDR3. A D gene is named only where the DNA matches it firmly. Size values are once, few and many counts, or a class for expanded clones, and some rows have none.

>NA|NA|TRBJ2-3|TRBV20-1
TGCAGTGCATTAAACCGGGATACGCAGTATTTT
CSALNRDTQYF
>NA|TRBD2|TRBJ2-1|TRBV20-1
TGCAGTGCTAGAGACTCCGAGCGGGGGAGCAATGAGCAGTTCTTC
CSARDSERGSNEQFF
>NA|TRBD1|TRBJ2-5|TRBV25-1
TGTGCCAGCAGTGAATACGGAAGCCAGGGGGATATCTCATGGTACCAAGAGACCCAGTACTTC
CASSEYGSQGDISWYQETQYF
>NA|NA|TRBJ2-1|TRBV6-2/TRBV6-3
TGTGCCAGCAGTTCGTCAAGCAATGAGCAGTTCTTC
CASSSSSNEQFF
>NA|NA|TRBJ2-1|TRBV12-3/TRBV12-4
TGTGCCAGCAGTTTAGTGTCCCCCGAGGCGCAGTTCTTC
CASSLVSPEAQFF
>NA|NA|TRBJ2-1|TRBV24-1
TGTGCCACCAGTGATCCCCCAGCCGATGAGCAGTTCTTC
CATSDPPADEQFF
>NA|NA|TRBJ2-1|TRBV15
TGTGCCACCAGCGCGGACGACGGAAGCTCCTACAATGAGCAGTTCTTC
CATSADDGSSYNEQFF
>NA|TRBD1|TRBJ2-5|TRBV30
TGTGCCTGGGCAACGGGACAGCCTCAAGAGACCCAGTACTTC
CAWATGQPQETQYF
>NA|TRBD1|TRBJ2-3|TRBV20-1
TGCAGTGCTCGAAGGGGGCTATCAGATACGCAGTATTTT
CSARRGLSDTQYF
>NA|NA|TRBJ1-2|TRBV20-1
TGCAGTGCTGGGGTCCGGGGTTGGGAGGATGGCTACACCTTC
CSAGVRGWEDGYTF
>NA|NA|TRBJ1-2|TRBV29-1
TGCAGCTCTTGGGCTAACTATGGCTACACCTTC
CSSWANYGYTF
>NA|TRBD1|TRBJ1-5|TRBV6-2/TRBV6-3
TGTGCCAGCGGGACAGGGGGCGGGCAGCCCCAGCATTTT
CASGTGGGQPQHF
>NA|NA|TRBJ2-1|TRBV4-3
TGCGCCAGCAGCCAAGATACGGGGGACTACAATGAGCAGTTCTTC
CASSQDTGDYNEQFF
>NA|TRBD1|TRBJ1-1|TRBV9
TGTGCCAGCAGCGGCTCAGGGGGTTTGAAGACTGAAGCTTTCTTT
CASSGSGGLKTEAFF
>NA|NA|TRBJ2-3|TRBV20-1
TGCAGTGCTATGGAGAGCACAGATACGCAGTATTTT
CSAMESTDTQYF
>NA|TRBD1|TRBJ1-2|TRBV20-1
TGCAGTGCTAGTGGACAGGGTTATGGCTACACCTTC
CSASGQGYGYTF
>NA|NA|TRBJ2-7|TRBV30
TGTGCCTGGAGAACCGGGACGGGGGAGCAGTACTTC
CAWRTGTGEQYF
>NA|TRBD2|TRBJ2-1|TRBV9
TGTGCCAGCAGCGAATCCTCTAGCGGGGGGCAGTTCTTC
CASSESSSGGQFF
>NA|NA|TRBJ2-7|TRBV12-3/TRBV12-4
TGTGCCAGCAGCCCGACAGCCACCTACGAGCAGTACTTC
CASSPTATYEQYF
>NA|TRBD2|TRBJ2-5|TRBV4-2
TGTGCCAGCAGCCAAGGCGGGGGGAGATCGGAGACCCAGTACTTC
CASSQGGGRSETQYF
>once|NA|TRBJ2-2|TRBV29-1
TGCAGCGTAGCCTACGTTAGGTCCGGGGAGCTGTTTTTT
CSVAYVRSGELFF
>NA|NA|TRBJ2-5|TRBV5-4
TGTGCCAGCAGCTTGGTCCGTCAGGAGACCCAGTACTTC
CASSLVRQETQYF
>once|NA|TRBJ1-2|TRBV10-3
TGTGCCATCAGTGACGAGGGTGGCTACACCTTC
CAISDEGGYTF
>NA|NA|TRBJ1-6|TRBV2
TGTGCCAGCACATCGGGGCTGAATTCACCCCTCCACTTT
CASTSGLNSPLHF
>NA|NA|TRBJ2-1|TRBV30
TGTGCCTGGGGGCCGAGGGCTAATACCTACAATGAGCAGTTCTTC
CAWGPRANTYNEQFF
>NA|NA|TRBJ2-7|TRBV7-2
TGTGCCAGCAGCCTACCCGGGGAGTCCTACGAGCAGTACTTC
CASSLPGESYEQYF
>few|TRBD2|TRBJ2-1|TRBV9
TGTGCCAGCAGCGTAGCTGGCCTAGCGGGTTACAATGAGCAGTTCTTC
CASSVAGLAGYNEQFF
>NA|NA|TRBJ2-3|TRBV2
TGTGCCAGCAGCGCCCTAGCTGCAGATACGCAGTATTTT
CASSALAADTQYF
>NA|TRBD2|TRBJ2-6|TRBV29-1
TGCAGCGTTGTGGGGAGGGCTGGGGCCAACGTCCTGACTTTC
CSVVGRAGANVLTF
>NA|NA|TRBJ2-1|TRBV4-3
TGCGCCAGCAGCCAAGATGTACCGACCCCAAAGTTCTTC
CASSQDVPTPKFF
>NA|NA|TRBJ2-5|TRBV4-2
TGTGCCAGCAGCCAAGAACGGGAGACCCAGTACTTC
CASSQERETQYF
>NA|NA|TRBJ1-1|TRBV5-1
TGCGCCAGCAGGTCGGGACTCATGAACACTGAAGCTTTCTTT
CASRSGLMNTEAFF